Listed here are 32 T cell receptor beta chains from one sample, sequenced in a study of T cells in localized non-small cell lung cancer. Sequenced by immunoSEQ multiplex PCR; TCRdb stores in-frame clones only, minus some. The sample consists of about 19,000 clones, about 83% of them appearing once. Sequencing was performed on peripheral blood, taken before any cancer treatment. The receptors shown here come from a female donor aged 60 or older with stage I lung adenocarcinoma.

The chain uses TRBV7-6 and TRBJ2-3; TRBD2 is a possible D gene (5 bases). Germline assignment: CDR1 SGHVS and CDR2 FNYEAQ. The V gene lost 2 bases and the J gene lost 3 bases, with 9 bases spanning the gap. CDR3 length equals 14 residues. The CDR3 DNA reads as TGTGCCAGCAGCTTACAGGACTTAACAGATACGCAGTATTTT. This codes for CASSLQDLTDTQYF.

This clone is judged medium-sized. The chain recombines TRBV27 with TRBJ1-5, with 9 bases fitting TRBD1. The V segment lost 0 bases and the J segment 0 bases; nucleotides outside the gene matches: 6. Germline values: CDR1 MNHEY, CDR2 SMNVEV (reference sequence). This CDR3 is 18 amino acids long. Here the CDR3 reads CASSLSGTGPYSNQPQHF. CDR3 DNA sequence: TGTGCCAGCAGTTTATCGGGGACAGGGCCTTATAGCAATCAGCCCCAGCATTTT.

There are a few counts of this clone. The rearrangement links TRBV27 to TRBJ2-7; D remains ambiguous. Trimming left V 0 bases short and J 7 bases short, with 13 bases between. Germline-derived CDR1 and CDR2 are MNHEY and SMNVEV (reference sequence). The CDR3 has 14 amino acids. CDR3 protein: CASSLSPRTFEQYF. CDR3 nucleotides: TGTGCCAGCAGTTTATCCCCACGGACCTTTGAGCAGTACTTC.

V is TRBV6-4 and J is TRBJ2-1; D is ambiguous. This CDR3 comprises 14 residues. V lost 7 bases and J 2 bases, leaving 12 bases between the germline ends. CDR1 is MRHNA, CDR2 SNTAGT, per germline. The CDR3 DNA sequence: TGTGCCAGCACGAAGAAAAAAACCTACAATGAGCAGTTCTTC. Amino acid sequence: CASTKKKTYNEQFF.

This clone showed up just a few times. CDR3 nucleotide sequence: TGTGCCTGGGTGGACTGGAGGCTCCTCGGAAGAAACAGAAGGAATGAGCAGTTCTTC. Its translation: CAWVDWRLLGRNRRNEQFF. The chain uses TRBV30 and TRBJ2-1; possibly TRBD2 for D (5 bases). Between the trimmed V and J ends, which lost 5 bases and 7 bases, there was a span of 33 bases. Germline values: CDR1 GTSNPN, CDR2 SVGIG (reference sequence). This CDR3 comprises 19 residues.

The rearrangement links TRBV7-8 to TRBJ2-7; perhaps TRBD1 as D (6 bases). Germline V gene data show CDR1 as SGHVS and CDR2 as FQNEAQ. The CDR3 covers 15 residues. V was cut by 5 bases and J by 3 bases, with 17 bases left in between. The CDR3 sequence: CASSKNREAYYEQYF. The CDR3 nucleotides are TGTGCCAGCAGCAAAAACAGGGAAGCTTACTACGAGCAGTACTTC.

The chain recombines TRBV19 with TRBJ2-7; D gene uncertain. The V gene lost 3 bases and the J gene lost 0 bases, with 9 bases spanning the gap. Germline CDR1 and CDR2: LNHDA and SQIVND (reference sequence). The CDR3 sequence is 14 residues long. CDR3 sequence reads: CASSIAGSSYEQYF. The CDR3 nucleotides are TGTGCCAGTAGTATTGCCGGAAGCTCCTACGAGCAGTACTTC.

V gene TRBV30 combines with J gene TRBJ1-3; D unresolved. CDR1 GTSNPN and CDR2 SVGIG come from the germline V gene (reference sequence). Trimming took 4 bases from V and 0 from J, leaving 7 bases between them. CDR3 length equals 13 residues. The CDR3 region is CAWNSLSGNTIYF. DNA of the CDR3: TGTGCCTGGAATTCCCTCTCTGGAAACACCATATATTTT. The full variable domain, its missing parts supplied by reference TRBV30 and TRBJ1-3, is SQTIHQWPATLVQPVGSPLSLECTVEGTSNPNLYWYRQAAGRGLQLLFYSVGIGQISSEVPQNLSASRPQDRQFILSSKKLLLSDSGFYLCAWNSLSGNTIYFGEGSWLTVV.

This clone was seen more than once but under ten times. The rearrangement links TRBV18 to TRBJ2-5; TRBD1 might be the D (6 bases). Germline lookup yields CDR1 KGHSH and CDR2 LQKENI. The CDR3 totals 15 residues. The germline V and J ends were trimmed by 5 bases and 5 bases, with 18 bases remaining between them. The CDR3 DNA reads TGTGCCAGCTCATCGTACAGGGTTGACTTGGAGACCCAGTACTTC. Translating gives CASSSYRVDLETQYF.

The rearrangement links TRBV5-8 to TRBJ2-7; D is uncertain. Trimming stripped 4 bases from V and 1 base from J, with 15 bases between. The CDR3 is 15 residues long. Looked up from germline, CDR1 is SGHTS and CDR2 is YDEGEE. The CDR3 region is CASSRAARPSYEQYF. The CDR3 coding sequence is TGTGCCAGCAGCCGCGCCGCAAGACCATCCTACGAGCAGTACTTC.

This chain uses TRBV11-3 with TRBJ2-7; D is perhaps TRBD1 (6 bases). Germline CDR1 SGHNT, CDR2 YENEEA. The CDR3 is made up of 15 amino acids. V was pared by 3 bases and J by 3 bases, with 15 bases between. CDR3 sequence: CASSFRTDSIYEQYF. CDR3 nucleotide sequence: TGTGCCAGCAGCTTTAGGACAGACTCTATCTACGAGCAGTACTTC.

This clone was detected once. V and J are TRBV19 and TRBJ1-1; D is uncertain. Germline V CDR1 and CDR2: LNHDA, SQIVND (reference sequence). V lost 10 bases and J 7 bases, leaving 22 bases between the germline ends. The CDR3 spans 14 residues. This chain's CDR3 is CATITSRVGGEAFF. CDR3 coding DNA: TGTGCCACTATAACTTCGAGGGTTGGAGGTGAAGCTTTCTTT.

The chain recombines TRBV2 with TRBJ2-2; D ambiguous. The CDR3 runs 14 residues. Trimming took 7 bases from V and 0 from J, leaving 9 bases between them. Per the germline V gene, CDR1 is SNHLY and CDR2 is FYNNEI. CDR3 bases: TGTGCCAGCATTGTTCTCGCGAACACCGGGGAGCTGTTTTTT. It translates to CASIVLANTGELFF.

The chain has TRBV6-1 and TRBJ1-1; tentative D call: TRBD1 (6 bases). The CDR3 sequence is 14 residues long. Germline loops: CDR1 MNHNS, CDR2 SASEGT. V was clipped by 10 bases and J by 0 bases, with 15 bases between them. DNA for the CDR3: TGTGCCACCGTGCGGGACAACATGAACACTGAAGCTTTCTTT. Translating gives CATVRDNMNTEAFF.

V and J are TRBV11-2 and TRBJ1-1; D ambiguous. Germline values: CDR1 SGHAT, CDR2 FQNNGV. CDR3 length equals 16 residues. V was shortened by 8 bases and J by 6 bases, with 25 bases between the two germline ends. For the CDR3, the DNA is TGTGCCAGCCGACCAGGACTAAGGGAGGGAAGCGCTGAAGCTTTCTTT. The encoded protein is CASRPGLREGSAEAFF.

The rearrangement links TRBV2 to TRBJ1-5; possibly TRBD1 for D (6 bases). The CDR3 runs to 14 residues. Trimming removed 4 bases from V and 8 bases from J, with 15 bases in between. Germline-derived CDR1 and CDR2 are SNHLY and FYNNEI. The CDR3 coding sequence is TGTGCCAGCAGTGTAAACAGGGTGGCAGAGCCCCAGCATTTT. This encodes CASSVNRVAEPQHF.

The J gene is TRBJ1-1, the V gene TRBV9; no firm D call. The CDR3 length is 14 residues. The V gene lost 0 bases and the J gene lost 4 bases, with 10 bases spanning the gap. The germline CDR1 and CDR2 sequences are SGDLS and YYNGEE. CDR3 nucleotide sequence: TGTGCCAGCAGCGTAGGGCAGGCCCCCACTGAAGCTTTCTTT. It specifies CASSVGQAPTEAFF.

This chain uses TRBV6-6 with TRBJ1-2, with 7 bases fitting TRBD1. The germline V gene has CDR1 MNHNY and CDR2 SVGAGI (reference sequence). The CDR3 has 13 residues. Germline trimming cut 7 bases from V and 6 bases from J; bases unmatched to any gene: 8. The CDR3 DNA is TGTGCCAGCACCGACAGGGCGGCCGATGGCTACACCTTC. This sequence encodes CASTDRAADGYTF.

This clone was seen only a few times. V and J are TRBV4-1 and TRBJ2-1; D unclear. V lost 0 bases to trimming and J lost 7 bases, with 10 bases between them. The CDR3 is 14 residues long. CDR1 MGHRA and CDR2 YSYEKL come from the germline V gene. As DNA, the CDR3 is TGCGCCAGCAGCCAAGAACGGCGCCGGAATGAGCAGTTCTTC. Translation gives CASSQERRRNEQFF.

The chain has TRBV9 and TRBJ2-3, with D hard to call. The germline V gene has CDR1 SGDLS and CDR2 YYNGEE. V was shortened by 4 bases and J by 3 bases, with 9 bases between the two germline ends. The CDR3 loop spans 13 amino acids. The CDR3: CASSTLLTDTQYF. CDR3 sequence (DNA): TGTGCCAGCAGCACTCTACTTACAGATACGCAGTATTTT.

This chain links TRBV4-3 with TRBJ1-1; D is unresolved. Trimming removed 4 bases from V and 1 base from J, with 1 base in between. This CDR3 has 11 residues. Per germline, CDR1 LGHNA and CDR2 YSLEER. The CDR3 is CASSRNTEAFF. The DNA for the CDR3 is TGCGCCAGCAGCCGGAACACTGAAGCTTTCTTT.

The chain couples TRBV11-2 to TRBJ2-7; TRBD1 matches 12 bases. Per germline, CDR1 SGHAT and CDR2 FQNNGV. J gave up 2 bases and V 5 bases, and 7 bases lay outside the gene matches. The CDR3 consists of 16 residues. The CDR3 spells CASSLLRDRGPYEQYF. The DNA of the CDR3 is TGTGCCAGCAGCCTACTAAGGGACAGGGGGCCCTACGAGCAGTACTTC. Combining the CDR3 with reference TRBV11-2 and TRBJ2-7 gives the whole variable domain EAGVAQSPRYKIIEKRQSVAFWCNPISGHATLYWYQQILGQGPKLLIQFQNNGVVDDSQLPKDRFSAERLKGVDSTLKIQPAKLEDSAVYLCASSLLRDRGPYEQYFGPGTRLTVT.

This CDR3 is CASSFSGDEQYF. CDR3 sequence (DNA): TGTGCCAGCAGCTTTTCTGGGGACGAGCAGTACTTC. This chain uses TRBV7-9 with TRBJ2-7; no firm D call. V shed 3 bases and J shed 5 bases, with 8 bases lying between them. This CDR3 comprises 12 residues. The germline CDR1 and CDR2 sequences are SEHNR and FQNEAQ (reference sequence). Variable domain in full (rest from reference TRBV7-9 and TRBJ2-7): DTGVSQNPRHKITKRGQNVTFRCDPISEHNRLYWYRQTLGQGPEFLTYFQNEAQLEKSRLLSDRFSAERPKGSFSTLEIQRTEQGDSAMYLCASSFSGDEQYFGPGTRLTVT.

DNA for the CDR3: TGTGCCAGCAGCCCGACAATGGACAGGGGGCGGTACGAGCAGTACTTC. The encoded protein is CASSPTMDRGRYEQYF. The chain has TRBV7-9 and TRBJ2-7, with TRBD1 matching over 11 bases. Germline CDR1 reads SEHNR; CDR2 reads FQNEAQ (reference sequence). V shed 5 bases, J shed 4 bases, and the junction held 10 bases outside the gene matches. CDR3 length: 16 residues.

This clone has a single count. This CDR3 is CASSLVFDTEAFF. CDR3 in DNA: TGTGCCAGCAGCTTAGTGTTTGACACTGAAGCTTTCTTT. The chain carries TRBV11-3 and TRBJ1-1; D call uncertain. CDR3 length equals 13 residues. V gave up 1 base and J gave up 3 bases, with 6 bases separating them. CDR1 and CDR2 from the germline V gene are SGHNT and YENEEA.

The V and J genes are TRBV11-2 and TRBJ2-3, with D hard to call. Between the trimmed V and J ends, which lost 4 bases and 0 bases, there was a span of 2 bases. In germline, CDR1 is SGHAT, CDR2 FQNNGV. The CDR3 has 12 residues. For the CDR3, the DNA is TGTGCCAGCAGCTCTAGCACAGATACGCAGTATTTT. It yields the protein CASSSSTDTQYF.

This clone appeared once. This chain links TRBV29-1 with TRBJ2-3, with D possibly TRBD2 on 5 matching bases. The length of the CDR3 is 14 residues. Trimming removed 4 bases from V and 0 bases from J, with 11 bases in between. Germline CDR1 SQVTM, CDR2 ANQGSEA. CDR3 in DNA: TGCAGCGTTGGAGGGCAATCTAGCACAGATACGCAGTATTTT. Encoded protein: CSVGGQSSTDTQYF.

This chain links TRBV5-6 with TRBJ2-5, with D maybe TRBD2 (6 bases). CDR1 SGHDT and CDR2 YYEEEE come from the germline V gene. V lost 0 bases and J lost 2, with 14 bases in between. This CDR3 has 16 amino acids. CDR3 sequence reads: CASSLDPGASQETQYF. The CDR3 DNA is TGTGCCAGCAGCTTGGACCCGGGAGCTTCTCAAGAGACCCAGTACTTC.

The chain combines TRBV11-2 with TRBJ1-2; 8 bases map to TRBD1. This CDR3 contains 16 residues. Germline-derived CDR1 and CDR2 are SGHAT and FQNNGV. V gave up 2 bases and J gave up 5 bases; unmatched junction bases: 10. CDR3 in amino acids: CASSLLQGGSPYGYTF. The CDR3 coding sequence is TGTGCCAGCAGCTTACTACAGGGGGGTTCCCCTTATGGCTACACCTTC.

This chain's CDR3 is CSVARTGSTDTQYF. The CDR3 DNA is TGCAGCGTGGCACGGACAGGGAGCACAGATACGCAGTATTTT. The chain uses TRBV29-1 and TRBJ2-3; TRBD1 aligns across 8 bases. Unmatched junction bases numbered 5, after V lost 6 bases and J lost 0 bases. Germline V lookup: CDR1 SQVTM, CDR2 ANQGSEA. CDR3 length: 14 amino acids.

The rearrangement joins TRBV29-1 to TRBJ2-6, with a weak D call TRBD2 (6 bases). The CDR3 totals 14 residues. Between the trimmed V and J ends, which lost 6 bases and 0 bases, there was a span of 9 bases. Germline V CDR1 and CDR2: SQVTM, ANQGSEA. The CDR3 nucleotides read TGCAGCGTCCACGGGAGCTCTGGGGCCAACGTCCTGACTTTC. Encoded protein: CSVHGSSGANVLTF.

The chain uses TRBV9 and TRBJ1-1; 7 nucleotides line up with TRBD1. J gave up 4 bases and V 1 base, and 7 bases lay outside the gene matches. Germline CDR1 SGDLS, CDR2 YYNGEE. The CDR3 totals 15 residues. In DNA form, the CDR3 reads TGTGCCAGCAGCGTAAGTTACAGGGGAAGCACTGAAGCTTTCTTT. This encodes CASSVSYRGSTEAFF.